This T cell receptor (beta chain) appears in the sequencing data of a study of T cell responses to AZD1222 COVID-19 vaccine. Study-wide results and limits: Baseline serology detected seropositivity in only six AZD1222 recipients. The donor group comprised mostly white British people and more females; the analysis possibly underestimated clonal diversity. Along spike, vaccine-associated CD4 TCRs were found throughout, with dominance at 160-218 and 743-854.

CDR1 is SNHLY and CDR2 is FYNNEI in the germline V gene. V shed 6 bases, J shed 4 bases, and the junction held 4 bases outside the gene matches. The CDR3 loop spans 14 amino acids. The table came from immunoSEQ multiplex PCR; TCRdb's copy has only in-frame clones and leaves some out. Among tens of thousands of clones, around nine tenths were seen once, and the ten largest hold about 12%. Regarding this clone: Antigen unknown.

Recipients boosted at about 4 weeks or about 12 weeks are pooled. The chain couples TRBV2 to TRBJ2-3, with 10 bases that match TRBD2. Sequences were derived from peripheral blood, sampled 28 days after the second AZD1222 dose. This sequence was found in an adult who received the AZD1222 COVID-19 vaccine. The CDR3 here is CASRVTSGPDTQYF. DNA of the CDR3: TGTGCCAGCAGGGTGACTAGCGGGCCAGATACGCAGTATTTT.